This T cell receptor beta chain was recorded in a study of immune heterogeneity within non-small cell lung tumors. The CDR3 is made up of 16 amino acids. V lost 3 bases to trimming and J lost 4 bases, with 16 bases between them. This clonotype was counted ten times or more. Template came from bulk tumor genomic DNA, at approximately 620 ng per sample. Every primary tumor yielded several biopsies, spaced far apart, that were taken during surgery. Curative operations were performed on patients who had untreated, newly diagnosed non-small cell lung cancer. A first 10-cycle multiplex round used 32 V-gene and 13 J-gene primers on TCR beta CDR3. MiXCR, applied by TCRdb to the multiplex PCR reads, yields one record per CDR3 protein. The data hold 22,000 or so distinct CDR3 sequences, with about 25% observed a single time.

The receptor was isolated from a middle-aged man with non-small cell lung cancer. The sequencing sample was made of lung tumor tissue. V and J are TRBV12-3 or TRBV12-4 and TRBJ2-1, with D perhaps matching TRBD1 or TRBD2 (6 bases each). The CDR3 region has the DNA TGTGCCAGCAGTTTGGGGGGCCGGTCGGGATACAATGAGCAGTTCTTC. Its protein product is CASSLGGRSGYNEQFF.